Below, 30 T cell receptor beta chains from the same sample are listed, as sequenced in a study of CD8+CD57+ T cells in acquired aplastic anemia. Patients selected for sequencing had displayed CD8+CD57+ cell expansion by flow cytometry. TCR beta VDJ and CDR3 profiling used genomic DNA as template. TCRdb reanalysed the reads using MiXCR and keeps one entry per CDR3 protein. The repertoire includes hundreds of thousands of distinct CDR3 sequences, about a third of them detected once, and 0.82% sits in the top ten. Input material: sorted CD4+, CD8+, or CD8+CD57+ T cells (not recorded which) from PBMCs. These TCRs come from a human donor with aplastic anemia.

Many counts were recorded for this clonotype. V usage is TRBV15 and J usage is TRBJ1-6, with TRBD1 as a possible D gene (5 bases). The CDR3 contains 16 residues. Trimming took off 1 base at V and 0 bases at J, with 7 bases between the two ends. The germline V gene encodes CDR1 LNHNV and CDR2 YYDKDF (reference sequence). As DNA, the CDR3 is TGTGCCACCAGCAGAGGAGACAGCTCCTATAATTCACCCCTCCACTTT. Its protein is CATSRGDSSYNSPLHF.

The CDR3 region has the DNA TGTGCCAGCAGCCTCAGACAGGGACTAACCCACGAGCAGTACTTC. Encoded protein: CASSLRQGLTHEQYF. The J gene is TRBJ2-7, the V gene TRBV27; D could derive from TRBD1 or TRBD2 (7 bases each). The V and J ends lost 6 bases and 5 bases respectively, with 20 bases between them. This CDR3 has 15 amino acids. CDR1 MNHEY and CDR2 SMNVEV come from the germline V gene (reference sequence).

This clonotype was recorded many times. V gene TRBV19 combines with J gene TRBJ2-7; D is undetermined. Per the germline V gene, CDR1 is LNHDA and CDR2 is SQIVND (reference sequence). The CDR3 is made up of 12 amino acids. The germline V and J ends were trimmed by 6 bases and 2 bases, with 8 bases remaining between them. CDR3 nucleotides: TGTGCCAGTAGGGGCCCGACCTACGAGCAGTACTTC. Its translation: CASRGPTYEQYF.

This clonotype has a count of ten or more. The chain employs TRBV7-2 and TRBJ2-7; D is unclear. Germline loops: CDR1 SGHTA, CDR2 FQGNSA. The V end lost 0 bases, the J end lost 5 bases, and 5 bases lay between the germline ends. CDR3 length equals 12 residues. CDR3 nucleotide sequence: TGTGCCAGCAGCTTAGCTGACCACGAGCAGTACTTC. The encoded protein is CASSLADHEQYF. The complete variable domain, with remaining parts taken from reference TRBV7-2 and TRBJ2-7, reads GAGVSQSPSNKVTEKGKDVELRCDPISGHTALYWYRQSLGQGLEFLIYFQGNSAPDKSGLPSDRFSAERTGGSVSTLTIQRTQQEDSAVYLCASSLADHEQYFGPGTRLTVT.

The gene calls are TRBV9 and TRBJ1-2, with a tentative D call TRBD1 (6 bases). CDR3 length: 17 amino acids. Germline CDR1 is SGDLS and CDR2 is YYNGEE. V shed 4 bases and J shed 1 base, with 20 bases lying between them. The CDR3 DNA reads TGTGCCAGCAGCTCCGACAGGTCAATCCTCTATAACTATGGCTACACCTTC. Residues: CASSSDRSILYNYGYTF.

With regard to this clonotype: At one of its ends the junction is not consistent with the germline gene, which may arise from a read error. The CDR3 is CASSLVGEENYEQCF. CDR3 DNA sequence: TGTGCCAGCAGTTTAGTAGGGGAAGAAAACTACGAGCAGTGCTTC. J is TRBJ2-7 and V is TRBV27; D perhaps matches TRBD1 (5 bases). This CDR3 comprises 15 residues. Germline assignment: CDR1 MNHEY and CDR2 SMNVEV (reference sequence).

The chain recombines TRBV25-1 with TRBJ1-4; 9 positions match TRBD1. The CDR3 is 14 residues long. The J segment lost 5 bases and the V segment lost 4 bases, leaving 2 bases of the junction unmatched. The germline V gene encodes CDR1 MGHDK and CDR2 SYGVNS. CDR3 amino acids: CASSAGQGNEKLFF. CDR3 nucleotides: TGTGCCAGCAGTGCGGGACAGGGCAATGAAAAACTGTTTTTT.

J is TRBJ1-5 and V is TRBV11-1; TRBD1 might be the D (6 bases). Looked up from germline, CDR1 is SGHAT and CDR2 is FQDESV (reference sequence). The CDR3 contains 18 residues. V lost 1 base and J 0 bases, leaving 16 bases between the germline ends. CDR3 region: CASSLVMAGGGSNQPQHF. The CDR3 coding sequence is TGTGCCAGCAGCTTAGTCATGGCAGGAGGGGGTAGCAATCAGCCCCAGCATTTT.

The J gene is TRBJ1-2, the V gene TRBV6-2 or TRBV6-3, with D unclear. The CDR3 has 12 residues. Trimming removed 8 bases at V and 5 bases at J, with 12 bases between. Germline values: CDR1 MNHEY, CDR2 SVGEGT. The CDR3, as DNA: TGTGCCAGCGCGCAGGCGGCATATGGCTACACCTTC. This encodes CASAQAAYGYTF.

The chain has TRBV10-3 and TRBJ2-7; 11 bases agree with TRBD2. The trim removed 8 bases at V and 2 bases at J, leaving 8 bases unmatched. Per the germline V gene, CDR1 is ENHRY and CDR2 is SYGVKD. The CDR3 is made up of 15 amino acids. CDR3 amino acids: CAIGALAGGTYEQYF. The CDR3 DNA reads as TGTGCCATCGGAGCCCTAGCGGGGGGCACCTACGAGCAGTACTTC.

This clonotype showed up just a few times. In DNA form, the CDR3 reads TGTGCCAGCAGTTCTTCCCCGGGACAGGGGAACCACGAGCAGTACTTC. Encoded protein: CASSSSPGQGNHEQYF. The rearrangement links TRBV7-2 to TRBJ2-7; 10 bases map to TRBD1. V shed 6 bases, J shed 5 bases, and the junction held 13 bases outside the gene matches. Germline lookup yields CDR1 SGHTA and CDR2 FQGNSA. The CDR3 extends over 16 amino acids.

This chain joins TRBV25-1 and TRBJ2-5; 8 bases map to TRBD2. The germline V gene encodes CDR1 MGHDK and CDR2 SYGVNS. The CDR3 is made up of 13 amino acids. The J segment lost 4 bases and the V segment lost 8 bases, leaving 6 bases of the junction unmatched. CDR3 nucleotide sequence: TGTGCCAGCCTACCACGGGGGGGAGAGACCCAGTACTTC. This codes for CASLPRGGETQYF. Using reference TRBV25-1 and TRBJ2-5 for the parts outside the CDR3, the full variable domain is EADIYQTPRYLVIGTGKKITLECSQTMGHDKMYWYQQDPGMELHLIHYSYGVNSTEKGDLSSESTVSRIRTEHFPLTLESARPSHTSQYLCASLPRGGETQYFGPGTRLLVL.

V and J are TRBV19 and TRBJ1-2; perhaps TRBD1 as D (6 bases). Trimming took off 7 bases at V and 7 bases at J, with 19 bases between the two ends. The CDR3 extends over 14 amino acids. Germline V gene sequence: CDR1 LNHDA, CDR2 SQIVND (reference sequence). CDR3: CASTSASGGGGYTF. Here the CDR3 DNA reads TGTGCCAGTACCTCTGCGTCGGGGGGCGGTGGCTACACCTTC.

The V call is TRBV5-1, the J call TRBJ2-5; TRBD1 matches at 7 bases. Germline assignment: CDR1 SGHRS and CDR2 YFSETQ. CDR3 length: 17 residues. The V and J ends lost 2 bases and 1 base, in that order; junction bases with no gene match: 11. CDR3 region: CASSLSLLGQSQETQYF. CDR3 nucleotide sequence: TGCGCCAGCAGCTTATCTTTACTGGGACAGTCCCAAGAGACCCAGTACTTC.

This clonotype was seen a few times. This sequence joins TRBV5-4 and TRBJ2-1; 7 nucleotides agree with TRBD1. The CDR3 consists of 14 residues. V dropped 2 bases and J dropped 4; count of bases not matched to a gene: 3. The V gene's germline CDR1 is SGHNT and CDR2 YYREEE (reference sequence). In DNA, the CDR3 is TGTGCCAGCAGCTTACCACAGGGGTACAATGAGCAGTTCTTC. It translates to CASSLPQGYNEQFF. Full variable domain (outside the CDR3, taken from reference TRBV5-4 and TRBJ2-1): ETGVTQSPTHLIKTRGQQVTLRCSSQSGHNTVSWYQQALGQGPQFIFQYYREEENGRGNFPPRFSGLQFPNYSSELNVNALELDDSALYLCASSLPQGYNEQFFGPGTRLTVL.

The sample holds a few counts of this clonotype. This chain uses TRBV9 with TRBJ1-3; TRBD1 matches at 8 bases. The V segment lost 3 bases and the J segment 0 bases; nucleotides outside the gene matches: 5. The CDR3 loop spans 16 amino acids. The germline gives CDR1 SGDLS, CDR2 YYNGEE. The CDR3 DNA follows: TGTGCCAGCAGCGCCCGGACAGGGAGCTCTGGAAACACCATATATTTT. It codes for CASSARTGSSGNTIYF. The entire variable domain, with the rest obtained from reference TRBV9 and TRBJ1-3, is as follows: DSGVTQTPKHLITATGQRVTLRCSPRSGDLSVYWYQQSLDQGLQFLIQYYNGEERAKGNILERFSAQQFPDLHSELNLSSLELGDSALYFCASSARTGSSGNTIYFGEGSWLTVV.

The V gene is TRBV9, the J gene TRBJ1-5, with a weak D call TRBD1 (5 bases). The CDR3 is 13 amino acids. The V end lost 4 bases, the J end lost 8 bases, and 13 bases lay between the germline ends. Per the germline V gene, CDR1 is SGDLS and CDR2 is YYNGEE. DNA for the CDR3: TGTGCCAGCAGCCGGGACCCCTACGAGCCCCAGCATTTT. Its translation: CASSRDPYEPQHF.

Concerning this clonotype itself: The germline gene is not matched at one end of the junction; a read error may be the cause. This sequence joins TRBV6-5 and TRBJ1-2; D possibly corresponds to TRBD1 (6 bases). The germline gives CDR1 MNHEY, CDR2 SVGAGI. The CDR3 is 14 amino acids. The CDR3 DNA sequence: TGTGCCAGCAGTGACTCGGACAGATCATATGGCTACACCTTC. Translation gives CASSDSDRSYGYTF.

Concerning this clonotype: A read error may be the cause here, since a much bigger clone is one base away. The genes are TRBV9 and TRBJ2-7, with D perhaps matching TRBD1 or TRBD2 (5 bases each). CDR1 and CDR2 from the germline V gene are SGDLS and YYNGEE. Trimming took off 3 bases at V and 2 bases at J, with 9 bases between the two ends. The CDR3 spans 13 residues. CDR3 DNA sequence: TGTGCCAGCAGCGAGGGACGGACCTACGAGCAGTACTTC. This gives the protein CASSEGRTYEQYF.

This clonotype has more than one count but fewer than ten. The chain is built from TRBV19 and TRBJ2-5; D is perhaps TRBD2 (5 bases). Germline V gene data show CDR1 as LNHDA and CDR2 as SQIVND (reference sequence). This CDR3 is 12 amino acids long. V was cut by 5 bases and J by 4 bases, with 8 bases left in between. The CDR3 nucleotides are TGTGCCAGTAGTTCCCGGGGAGAGACCCAGTACTTC. Translated: CASSSRGETQYF.

The CDR3 region is CSASRPSGGFEQYF. In DNA form, the CDR3 reads TGCAGTGCTAGTCGTCCTAGCGGGGGTTTTGAGCAGTACTTC. The gene calls are TRBV20-1 and TRBJ2-7, with 10 bases that match TRBD2. This CDR3 has 14 residues. Germline CDR1 is DFQATT and CDR2 is SNEGSKA (reference sequence). Trimming removed 3 bases from V and 7 bases from J; junction bases left unmatched: 9.

This clonotype was observed many times. This chain links TRBV19 with TRBJ2-1; the match to TRBD1 covers 10 bases. Germline trimming cut 4 bases from V and 3 bases from J; bases unmatched to any gene: 3. There are 15 residues in the CDR3. Germline lookup yields CDR1 LNHDA and CDR2 SQIVND (reference sequence). The CDR3 loop reads CASSKDRGYYNEQFF. The DNA for the CDR3 is TGTGCCAGTAGTAAGGACAGGGGGTACTACAATGAGCAGTTCTTC.

This clonotype was counted at least ten times. The rearrangement uses TRBV6-1 and TRBJ1-2, with a weak D call TRBD1 (6 bases). The V gene lost 3 bases and the J gene lost 4 bases, with 9 bases spanning the gap. CDR3 length: 13 residues. From germline, CDR1 is MNHNS and CDR2 SASEGT. CDR3 coding DNA: TGTGCCAGCAGTGATGACAGGATCTATGGCTACACCTTC. Amino acids: CASSDDRIYGYTF.

About this clonotype: One base away lies a much larger clone, so this may be a sequencing read error. The chain links TRBV14 to TRBJ1-2; D gene uncertain. Per the germline V gene, CDR1 is SGHDN and CDR2 is FVKESK. CDR3 length equals 11 residues. CDR3 nucleotide sequence: TGTGTCAGCGGGAAGAACTATGGCTACACCTTC. Its translation is CVSGKNYGYTF. The variable domain in full, completed from reference TRBV14 and TRBJ1-2, reads EAGVTQFPSHSVIEKGQTVTLRCDPISGHDNLYWYRRVMGKEIKFLLHFVKESKQDESGMPNNRFLAERTGGTYSTLKVQPAELEDSGVYFCVSGKNYGYTFGSGTRLTVV.

This clonotype came up many times. The chain joins TRBV2 to TRBJ1-1, with a possible D match to TRBD1 (5 bases). The CDR3 is made up of 13 amino acids. Trimming cost V 8 bases and J 1 base, with 11 bases left between them. Germline V CDR1 and CDR2: SNHLY, FYNNEI. The CDR3 loop reads CASPPGQNTEAFF. The CDR3 bases are TGTGCCAGCCCCCCAGGACAGAACACTGAAGCTTTCTTT. Full variable domain (outside the CDR3, taken from reference TRBV2 and TRBJ1-1): EPEVTQTPSHQVTQMGQEVILRCVPISNHLYFYWYRQILGQKVEFLVSFYNNEISEKSEIFDDQFSVERPDGSNFTLKIRSTKLEDSAMYFCASPPGQNTEAFFGQGTRLTVV.

As concerns this clonotype: A much larger clone differs by one base, so this may be a read error. The J gene is TRBJ1-6, the V gene TRBV7-6, with 9 bases fitting TRBD1. After removal of 5 bases from V and 9 bases from J, the junction contained 14 bases not matched to a gene. Germline values: CDR1 SGHVS, CDR2 FNYEAQ. CDR3 size: 17 residues. The CDR3 region has the DNA TGTGCCAGCAGCGCTACGGTCGGGACAGGGAATAGTTCACCCCTCCACTTT. It codes for CASSATVGTGNSSPLHF.

At least ten counts were recorded for this clonotype. The rearrangement links TRBV7-2 to TRBJ2-7; D remains ambiguous. The CDR3 has 14 residues. Germline values: CDR1 SGHTA, CDR2 FQGNSA. V was shortened by 4 bases and J by 2 bases, with 12 bases between the two germline ends. The chain's CDR3 is CASSSIGPTYEQYF. The CDR3 DNA reads as TGTGCCAGCAGCTCCATCGGACCTACCTACGAGCAGTACTTC.

The J gene is TRBJ2-7, the V gene TRBV15; D is possibly TRBD1 (5 bases). The CDR3 loop spans 15 amino acids. Trimming removed 3 bases at V and 4 bases at J, with 16 bases between. Germline lookup yields CDR1 LNHNV and CDR2 YYDKDF (reference sequence). DNA for the CDR3: TGTGCCACCAGCAGCAGCACAGGAGTTACTTACGAGCAGTACTTC. This encodes CATSSSTGVTYEQYF.

This clonotype came up a few times. The chain employs TRBV5-1 and TRBJ2-5; D is possibly TRBD1 or TRBD2 (5 bases each). CDR3 length: 16 residues. The V gene lost 3 bases and the J gene lost 2 bases, with 17 bases spanning the gap. Germline CDR1 is SGHRS and CDR2 is YFSETQ. CDR3 residues: CASSWERGTLQETQYF. In nucleotides, the CDR3 is TGCGCCAGCAGCTGGGAGAGGGGAACTCTTCAAGAGACCCAGTACTTC. Looking up the rest from reference TRBV5-1 and TRBJ2-5 gives the full variable domain: KAGVTQTPRYLIKTRGQQVTLSCSPISGHRSVSWYQQTPGQGLQFLFEYFSETQRNKGNFPGRFSGRQFSNSRSEMNVSTLELGDSALYLCASSWERGTLQETQYFGPGTRLLVL.

The V and J genes are TRBV15 and TRBJ1-6; no clear D. The V gene's germline CDR1 is LNHNV and CDR2 YYDKDF (reference sequence). The CDR3 is made up of 12 amino acids. Trimming left V 3 bases short and J 11 bases short, with 8 bases between. DNA for the CDR3: TGTGCCACCAGCAGGAGTGGGCCACCCCTCCACTTT. Translated, it gives CATSRSGPPLHF.